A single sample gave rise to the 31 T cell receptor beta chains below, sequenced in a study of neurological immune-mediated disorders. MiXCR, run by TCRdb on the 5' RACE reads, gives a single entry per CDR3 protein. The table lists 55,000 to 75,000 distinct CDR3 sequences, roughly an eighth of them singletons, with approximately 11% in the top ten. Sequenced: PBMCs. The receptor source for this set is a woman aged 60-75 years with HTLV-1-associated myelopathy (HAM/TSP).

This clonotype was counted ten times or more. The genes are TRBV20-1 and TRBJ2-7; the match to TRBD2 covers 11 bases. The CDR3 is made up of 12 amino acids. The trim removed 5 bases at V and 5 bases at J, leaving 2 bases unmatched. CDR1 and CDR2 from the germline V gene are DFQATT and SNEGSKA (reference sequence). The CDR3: CSAGTSGNEQYF. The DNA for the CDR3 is TGCAGTGCTGGGACTAGCGGAAACGAGCAGTACTTC.

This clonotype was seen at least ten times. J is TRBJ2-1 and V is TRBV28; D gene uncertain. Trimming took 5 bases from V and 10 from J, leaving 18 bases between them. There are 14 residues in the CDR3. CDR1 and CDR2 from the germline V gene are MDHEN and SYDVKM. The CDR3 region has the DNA TGTGCCAGCAGTCCAATTCGAGAGGCACGGGAGCAGTTCTTC. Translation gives CASSPIREAREQFF.

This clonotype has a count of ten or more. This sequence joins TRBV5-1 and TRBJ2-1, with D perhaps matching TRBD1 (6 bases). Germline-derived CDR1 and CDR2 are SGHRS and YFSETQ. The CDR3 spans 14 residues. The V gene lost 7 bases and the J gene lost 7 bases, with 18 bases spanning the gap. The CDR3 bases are TGCGCCAGCGCTTCAGGGGATTCGAGGAATGAGCAGTTCTTC. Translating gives CASASGDSRNEQFF. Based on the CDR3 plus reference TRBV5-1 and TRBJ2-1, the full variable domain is KAGVTQTPRYLIKTRGQQVTLSCSPISGHRSVSWYQQTPGQGLQFLFEYFSETQRNKGNFPGRFSGRQFSNSRSEMNVSTLELGDSALYLCASASGDSRNEQFFGPGTRLTVL.

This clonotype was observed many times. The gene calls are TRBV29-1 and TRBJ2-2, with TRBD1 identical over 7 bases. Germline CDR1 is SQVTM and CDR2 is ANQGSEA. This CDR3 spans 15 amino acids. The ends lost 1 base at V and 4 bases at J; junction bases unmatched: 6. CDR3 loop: CSVEGWTGSTGELFF. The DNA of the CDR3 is TGCAGCGTTGAAGGTTGGACAGGAAGCACCGGGGAGCTGTTTTTT.

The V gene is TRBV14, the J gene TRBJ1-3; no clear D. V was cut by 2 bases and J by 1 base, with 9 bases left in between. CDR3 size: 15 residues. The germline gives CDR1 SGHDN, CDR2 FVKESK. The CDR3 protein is CASSQFPLSGNTIYF. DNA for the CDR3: TGTGCCAGCAGCCAATTTCCCTTGTCTGGAAACACCATATATTTT.

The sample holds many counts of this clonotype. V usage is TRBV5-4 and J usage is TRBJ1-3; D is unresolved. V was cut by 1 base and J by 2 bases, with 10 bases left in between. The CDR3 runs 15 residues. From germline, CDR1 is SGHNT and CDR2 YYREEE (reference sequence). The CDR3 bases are TGTGCCAGCAGCTTGAAGGCAGATACTGGAAACACCATATATTTT. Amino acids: CASSLKADTGNTIYF. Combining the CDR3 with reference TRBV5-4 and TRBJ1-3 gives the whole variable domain ETGVTQSPTHLIKTRGQQVTLRCSSQSGHNTVSWYQQALGQGPQFIFQYYREEENGRGNFPPRFSGLQFPNYSSELNVNALELDDSALYLCASSLKADTGNTIYFGEGSWLTVV.

DNA of the CDR3: TGTGCCAGTGGGGGTCTCACCTTC. This gives the protein CASGGLTF. The rearrangement joins TRBV27 to TRBJ1-2, with D perhaps TRBD1 (5 bases). V was trimmed by 9 bases and J by 13 bases, leaving 9 bases between them. Per germline, CDR1 MNHEY and CDR2 SMNVEV (reference sequence). The CDR3 consists of 8 residues.

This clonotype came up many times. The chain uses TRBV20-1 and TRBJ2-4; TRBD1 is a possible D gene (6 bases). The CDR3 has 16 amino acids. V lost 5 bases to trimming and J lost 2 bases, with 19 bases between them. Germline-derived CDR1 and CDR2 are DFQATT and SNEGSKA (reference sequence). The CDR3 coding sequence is TGCAGTGCTCTAGAGTCCCAGGGGCCCTCCAAAAACATTCAGTACTTC. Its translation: CSALESQGPSKNIQYF.

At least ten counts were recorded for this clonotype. The CDR3 loop reads CASSSPSGTSVYGYTF. As DNA, the CDR3 is TGCGCCAGCAGCTCCCCTTCCGGGACGTCCGTCTATGGCTACACCTTC. The chain recombines TRBV5-1 with TRBJ1-2; D might be TRBD1 (5 bases). The CDR3 covers 16 residues. The germline V gene has CDR1 SGHRS and CDR2 YFSETQ. The V and J ends lost 3 bases and 4 bases respectively, with 19 bases between them.

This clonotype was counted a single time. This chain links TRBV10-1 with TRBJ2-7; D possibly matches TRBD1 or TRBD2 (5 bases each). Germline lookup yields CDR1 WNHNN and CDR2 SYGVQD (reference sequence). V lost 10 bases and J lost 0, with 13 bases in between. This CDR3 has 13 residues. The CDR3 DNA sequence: TGCGCCACCCGGGACGGAACCTCCTACGAGCAGTACTTC. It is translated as CATRDGTSYEQYF.

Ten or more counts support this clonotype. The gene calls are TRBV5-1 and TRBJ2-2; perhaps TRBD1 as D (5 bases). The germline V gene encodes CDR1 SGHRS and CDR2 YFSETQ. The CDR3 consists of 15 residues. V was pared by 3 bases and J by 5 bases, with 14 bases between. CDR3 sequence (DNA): TGCGCCAGCAGCTCCCAGGGATTCTTGACCGGGGAGCTGTTTTTT. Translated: CASSSQGFLTGELFF.

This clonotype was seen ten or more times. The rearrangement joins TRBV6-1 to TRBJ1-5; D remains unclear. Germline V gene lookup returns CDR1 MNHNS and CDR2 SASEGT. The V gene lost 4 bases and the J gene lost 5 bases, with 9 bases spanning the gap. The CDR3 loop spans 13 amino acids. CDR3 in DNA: TGTGCCAGCAGTGCTTGGGAATATCAGCCCCAGCATTTT. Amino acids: CASSAWEYQPQHF.

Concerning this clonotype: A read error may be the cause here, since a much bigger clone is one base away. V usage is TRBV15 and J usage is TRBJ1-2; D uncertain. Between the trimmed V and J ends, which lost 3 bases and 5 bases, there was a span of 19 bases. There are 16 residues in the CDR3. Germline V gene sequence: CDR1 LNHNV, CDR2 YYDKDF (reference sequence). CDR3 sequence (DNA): TGTGCCACCAGCAGCTCAAGAGGGAGCAGGACTTATGGCTACACCTTC. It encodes CATSSSRGSRTYGYTF.

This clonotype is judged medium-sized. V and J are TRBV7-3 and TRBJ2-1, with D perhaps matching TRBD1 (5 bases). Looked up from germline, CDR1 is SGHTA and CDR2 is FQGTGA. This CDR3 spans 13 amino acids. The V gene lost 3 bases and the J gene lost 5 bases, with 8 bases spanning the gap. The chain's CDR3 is CASSFLGDNEQFF. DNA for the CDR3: TGTGCCAGCAGCTTCCTAGGGGACAATGAGCAGTTCTTC.

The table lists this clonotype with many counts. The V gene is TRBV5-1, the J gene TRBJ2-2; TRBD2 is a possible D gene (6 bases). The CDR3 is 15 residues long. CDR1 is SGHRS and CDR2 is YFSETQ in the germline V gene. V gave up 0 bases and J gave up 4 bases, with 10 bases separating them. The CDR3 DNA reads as TGCGCCAGCAGCTTGGCGGGAGACGGCACCGGGGAGCTGTTTTTT. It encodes CASSLAGDGTGELFF.

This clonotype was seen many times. The CDR3 DNA sequence: TGTGCCAGCAGCCAAGACCTCGCTGACAGTAGGGGTGAGCAGTTCTTC. Its protein is CASSQDLADSRGEQFF. This chain connects TRBV3-1 to TRBJ2-1; perhaps TRBD1 as D (5 bases). The V end was cut by 0 bases, the J end by 9 bases, with 18 bases between. Per the germline V gene, CDR1 is LGHDT and CDR2 is YNNKEL (reference sequence). This CDR3 contains 16 residues.

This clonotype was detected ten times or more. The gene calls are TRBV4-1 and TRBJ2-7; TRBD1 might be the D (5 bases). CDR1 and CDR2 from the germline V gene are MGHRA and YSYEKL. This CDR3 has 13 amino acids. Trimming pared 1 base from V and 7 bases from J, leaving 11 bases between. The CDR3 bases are TGCGCCAGCAGCCAAGTGGGGCTAGGAGAGCAGTACTTC. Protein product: CASSQVGLGEQYF.

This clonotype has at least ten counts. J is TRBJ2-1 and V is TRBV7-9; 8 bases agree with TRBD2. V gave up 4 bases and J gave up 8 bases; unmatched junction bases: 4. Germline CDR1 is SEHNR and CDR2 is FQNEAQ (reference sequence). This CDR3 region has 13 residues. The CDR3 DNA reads TGTGCCAGCAGCTCAGGACTAGCCGATGAGCAGTTCTTC. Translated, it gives CASSSGLADEQFF.

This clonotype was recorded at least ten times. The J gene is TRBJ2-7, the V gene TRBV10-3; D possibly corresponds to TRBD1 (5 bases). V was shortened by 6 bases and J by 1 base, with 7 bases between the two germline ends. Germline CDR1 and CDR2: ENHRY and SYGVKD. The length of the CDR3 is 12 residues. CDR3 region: CAIRQESYEQYF. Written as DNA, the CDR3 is TGTGCCATCAGACAGGAGTCCTACGAGCAGTACTTC.

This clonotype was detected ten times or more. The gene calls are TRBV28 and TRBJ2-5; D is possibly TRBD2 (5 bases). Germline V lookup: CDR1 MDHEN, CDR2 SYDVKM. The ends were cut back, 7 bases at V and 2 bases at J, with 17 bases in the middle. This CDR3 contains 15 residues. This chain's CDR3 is CASTIRGGLQETQYF. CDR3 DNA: TGTGCCAGCACCATCCGAGGCGGGCTACAAGAGACCCAGTACTTC. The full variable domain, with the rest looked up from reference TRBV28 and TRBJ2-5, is DVKVTQSSRYLVKRTGEKVFLECVQDMDHENMFWYRQDPGLGLRLIYFSYDVKMKEKGDIPEGYSVSREKKERFSLILESASTNQTSMYLCASTIRGGLQETQYFGPGTRLLVL.

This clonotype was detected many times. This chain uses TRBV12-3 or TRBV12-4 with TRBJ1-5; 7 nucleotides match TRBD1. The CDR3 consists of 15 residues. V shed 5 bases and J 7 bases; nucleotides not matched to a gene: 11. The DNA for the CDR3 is TGTGCCAGCAGTCCCCGGACAGGTTGGCGGCAGCCCCAGCATTTT. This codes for CASSPRTGWRQPQHF.

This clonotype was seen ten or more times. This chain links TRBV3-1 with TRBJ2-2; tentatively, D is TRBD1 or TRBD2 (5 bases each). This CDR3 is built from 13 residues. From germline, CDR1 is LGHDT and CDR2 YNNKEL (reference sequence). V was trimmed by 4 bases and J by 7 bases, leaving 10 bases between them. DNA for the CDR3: TGTGCCAGCAGCCGGCGAGGGGACGGGGAGCTGTTTTTT. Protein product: CASSRRGDGELFF.

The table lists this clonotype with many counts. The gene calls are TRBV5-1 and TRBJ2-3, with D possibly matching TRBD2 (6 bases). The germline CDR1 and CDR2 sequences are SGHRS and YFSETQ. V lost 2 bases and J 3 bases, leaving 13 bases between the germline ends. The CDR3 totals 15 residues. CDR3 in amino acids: CASSFGPEGTDTQYF. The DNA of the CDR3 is TGCGCCAGCAGCTTTGGGCCGGAGGGGACAGATACGCAGTATTTT.

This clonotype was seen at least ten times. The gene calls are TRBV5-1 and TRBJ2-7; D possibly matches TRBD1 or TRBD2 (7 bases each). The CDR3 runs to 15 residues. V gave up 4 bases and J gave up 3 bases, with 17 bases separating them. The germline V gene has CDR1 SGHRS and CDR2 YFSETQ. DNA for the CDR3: TGCGCCAGCAGCCCCCAGGGGGGCGGGAGCTACGAGCAGTACTTC. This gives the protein CASSPQGGGSYEQYF.

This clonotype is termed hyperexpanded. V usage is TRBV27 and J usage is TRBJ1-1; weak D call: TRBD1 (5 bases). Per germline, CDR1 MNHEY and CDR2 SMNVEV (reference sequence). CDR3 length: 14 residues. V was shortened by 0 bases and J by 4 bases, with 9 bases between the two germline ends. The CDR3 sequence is CASSLSGDGTEAFF. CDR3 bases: TGTGCCAGCAGTTTATCAGGGGATGGCACTGAAGCTTTCTTT.

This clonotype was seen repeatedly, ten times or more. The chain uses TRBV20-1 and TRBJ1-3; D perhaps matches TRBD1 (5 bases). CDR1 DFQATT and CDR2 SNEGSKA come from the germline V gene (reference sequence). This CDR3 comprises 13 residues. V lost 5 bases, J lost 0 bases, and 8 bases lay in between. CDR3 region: CSASQGSGNTIYF. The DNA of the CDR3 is TGCAGTGCTTCTCAGGGCTCTGGAAACACCATATATTTT.

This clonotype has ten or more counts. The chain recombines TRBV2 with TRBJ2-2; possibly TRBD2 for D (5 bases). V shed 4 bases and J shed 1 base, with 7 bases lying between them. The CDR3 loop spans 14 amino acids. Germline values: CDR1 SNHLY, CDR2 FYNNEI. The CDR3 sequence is CASSGEGNTGELFF. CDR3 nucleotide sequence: TGTGCCAGCAGTGGCGAGGGGAACACCGGGGAGCTGTTTTTT.

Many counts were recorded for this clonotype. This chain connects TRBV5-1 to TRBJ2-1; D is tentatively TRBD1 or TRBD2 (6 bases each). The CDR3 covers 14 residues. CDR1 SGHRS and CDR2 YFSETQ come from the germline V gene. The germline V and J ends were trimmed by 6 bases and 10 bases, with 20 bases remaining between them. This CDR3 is CASTETGASIEQFF. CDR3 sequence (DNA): TGCGCCAGCACCGAGACGGGGGCCTCGATAGAGCAGTTCTTC. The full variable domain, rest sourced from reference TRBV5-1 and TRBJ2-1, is KAGVTQTPRYLIKTRGQQVTLSCSPISGHRSVSWYQQTPGQGLQFLFEYFSETQRNKGNFPGRFSGRQFSNSRSEMNVSTLELGDSALYLCASTETGASIEQFFGPGTRLTVL.

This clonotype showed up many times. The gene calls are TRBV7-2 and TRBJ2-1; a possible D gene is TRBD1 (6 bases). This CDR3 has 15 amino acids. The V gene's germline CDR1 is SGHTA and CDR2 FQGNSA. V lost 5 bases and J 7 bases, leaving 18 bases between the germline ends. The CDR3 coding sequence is TGTGCCAGCAGCATTAGCTGGGGGCCAGGAAATGAGCAGTTCTTC. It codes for CASSISWGPGNEQFF. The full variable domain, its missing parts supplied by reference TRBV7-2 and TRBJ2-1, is GAGVSQSPSNKVTEKGKDVELRCDPISGHTALYWYRQSLGQGLEFLIYFQGNSAPDKSGLPSDRFSAERTGGSVSTLTIQRTQQEDSAVYLCASSISWGPGNEQFFGPGTRLTVL.

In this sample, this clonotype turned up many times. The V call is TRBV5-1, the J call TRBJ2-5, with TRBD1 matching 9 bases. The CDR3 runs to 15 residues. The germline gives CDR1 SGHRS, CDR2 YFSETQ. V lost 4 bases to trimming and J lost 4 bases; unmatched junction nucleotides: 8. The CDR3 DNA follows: TGCGCCAGCAGCGGAACAGGGGGCTCGGGAGAGACCCAGTACTTC. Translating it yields CASSGTGGSGETQYF.

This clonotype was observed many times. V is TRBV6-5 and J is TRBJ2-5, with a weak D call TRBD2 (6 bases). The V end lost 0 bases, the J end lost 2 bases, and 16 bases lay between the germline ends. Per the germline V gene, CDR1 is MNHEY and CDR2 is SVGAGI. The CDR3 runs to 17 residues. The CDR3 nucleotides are TGTGCCAGCAGTTACTCGAGCCCTCCGGGACTTCAAGAGACCCAGTACTTC. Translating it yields CASSYSSPPGLQETQYF.